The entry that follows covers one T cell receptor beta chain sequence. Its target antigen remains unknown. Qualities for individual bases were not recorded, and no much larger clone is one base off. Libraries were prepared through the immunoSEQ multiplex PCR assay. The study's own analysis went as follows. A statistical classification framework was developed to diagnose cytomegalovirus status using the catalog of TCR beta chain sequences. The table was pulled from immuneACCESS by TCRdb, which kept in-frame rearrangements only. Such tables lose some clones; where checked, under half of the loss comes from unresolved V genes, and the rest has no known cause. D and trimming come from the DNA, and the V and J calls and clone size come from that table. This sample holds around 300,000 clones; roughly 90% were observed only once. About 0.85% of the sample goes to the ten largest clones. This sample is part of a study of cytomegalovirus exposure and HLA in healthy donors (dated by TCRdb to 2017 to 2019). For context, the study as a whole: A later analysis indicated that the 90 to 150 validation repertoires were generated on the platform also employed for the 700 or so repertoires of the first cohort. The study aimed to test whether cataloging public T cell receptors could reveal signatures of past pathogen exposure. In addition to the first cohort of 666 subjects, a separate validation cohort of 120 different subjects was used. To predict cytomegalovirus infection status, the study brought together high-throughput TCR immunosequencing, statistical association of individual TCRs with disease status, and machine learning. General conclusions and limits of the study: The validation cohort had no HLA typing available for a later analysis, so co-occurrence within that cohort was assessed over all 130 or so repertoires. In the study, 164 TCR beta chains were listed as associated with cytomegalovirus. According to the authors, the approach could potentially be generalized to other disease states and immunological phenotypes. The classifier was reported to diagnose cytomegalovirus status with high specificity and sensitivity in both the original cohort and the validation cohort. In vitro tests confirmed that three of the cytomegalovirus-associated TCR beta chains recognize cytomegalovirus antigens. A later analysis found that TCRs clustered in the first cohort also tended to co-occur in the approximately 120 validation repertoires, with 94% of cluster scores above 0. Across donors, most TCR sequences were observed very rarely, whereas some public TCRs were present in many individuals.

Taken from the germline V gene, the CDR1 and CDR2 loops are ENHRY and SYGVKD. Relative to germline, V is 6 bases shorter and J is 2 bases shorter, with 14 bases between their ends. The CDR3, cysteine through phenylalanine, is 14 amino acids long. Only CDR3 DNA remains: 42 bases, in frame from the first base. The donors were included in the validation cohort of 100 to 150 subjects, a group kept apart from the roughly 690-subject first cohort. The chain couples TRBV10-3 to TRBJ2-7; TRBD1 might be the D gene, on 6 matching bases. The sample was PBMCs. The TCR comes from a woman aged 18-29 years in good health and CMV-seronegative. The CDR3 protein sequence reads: CAIRDREITYEQYF. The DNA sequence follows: TGTGCCATCAGGGACAGAGAAATAACCTACGAGCAGTACTTC.